Reported below is one T cell receptor (beta chain). It has no known antigen specificity. Base qualities are not recorded, but no much larger clone differs from it by a single base. Trimming takes 3 bases off V and 0 bases off J; junction bases not matched to a gene: 11. From its cysteine to its phenylalanine, the CDR3 spans 18 amino acids. Left in the record is the CDR3 DNA by itself, 54 bases read in frame from the first base. The donors were some 36 Caucasian individuals from Russia, aged 6 to 90 years, who were systemically healthy. About 9.1 milliliters of peripheral blood were collected from each donor into EDTA-treated Vacutainer tubes. Ficoll-Paque density-gradient centrifugation was used to isolate PBMCs, with at least 6 million per sample. Total RNA was extracted from PBMCs with Trizol reagent, with at least 5 micrograms obtained per sample. For every donor, flow cytometry on a PBMC aliquot measured the percentage of naive CD45RAhigh/CD27high T cells.

Library preparation used 5' RACE. Instrument on record: Illumina HiSeq 2500. A second PCR of about 7 to 12 cycles was run with a J-beta primer mix and a sample-barcoded 5' primer. A unique molecular identifier was introduced onto each TCR beta cDNA molecule by a template-switch 5' adaptor carrying 12 random nucleotides. Each sample yielded at least 3 million CDR3-containing paired-end reads. First-strand cDNA synthesis was performed from all RNA using the Mint cDNA synthesis kit, with priming by a TRBC-specific oligonucleotide. All cDNA was treated with uracil-DNA glycosylase and then went through a first 18-cycle PCR with the universal primers M1SS and BC2_uni_R. The paper's processing steps were these. Normalization of each sample was performed by random selection of 1 million high-quality reads, each carrying a distinct molecular identifier. Instead of being binned into consensus sequences, reads that shared molecular identifiers were thrown out. MiTCR, with a Q25 quality threshold and the strictest error-elimination algorithm, was used for CDR3 identification, clonotype clustering and error correction. A nonparametric unseen species model with Euler transformation was used to estimate a lower bound on total TCR beta diversity. The public reads were reprocessed in TCRdb via fastp at Q25 and MiXCR, keeping in-frame beta chains. A single entry per CDR3 protein holds the most common genes and DNA from its merged rows. The V and J calls come from TCRdb's annotation, not from the publication. This sample holds 1.5 million to 1.8 million distinct CDR3 sequences; 35% to 45% were observed only once. The top ten clones comprise more than 4% of the sample.

This record comes from a study of blood T cells in healthy people across ages (dated by TCRdb to the mid-2010s). At the level of the whole study: In model experiments, template switching captured roughly one uniquely barcoded TCR beta cDNA molecule for every two T cells. Age-related changes in TCR beta repertoire diversity were measured in the study by deep sequencing normalized with unique cDNA molecular identifiers. Donors were grouped into four age groups: young (average 16 years), middle-aged (39), aged (62) and long-lived (roughly 80). To avoid experimental bias, donors of different ages were spread randomly across the sequencing lanes. The study analyzed two additional independent replicas of 1 million unique cDNA reads from the same blood draw for two donors, one aged 18 to 29 and one aged 80 or older.

Points the paper makes about the study in general: Donor CMV infection status was unknown, potentially confounding age-related changes in expanded clonotypes. There was a strong correlation between observed TCR beta diversity and the percentage of naive T cells measured by flow cytometry. As age increased, observed TCR beta diversity per million T cells dropped in a roughly linear way, and a significant reduction was already evident by age about 36. Since profiling was done on bulk unsorted PBMCs, naive and antigen-experienced compartments could not be conclusively compared. Compared with the aged group, the long-lived group had more naive CD4+ T cells, fewer expanded clones and increased TCR diversity, suggesting age selection. Total diversity estimates from one million sequenced T cells were considered lower bounds and underestimates.

The TCR originated in a woman aged 18-29 years in good health. The sequence links TRBV12-3 or TRBV12-4 to TRBJ2-3; TRBD1 agrees with 8 junctional bases. Sequences were obtained from blood. In nucleotide form, the sequence is TGTGCCAGCAGTTTCTCCAGGGGGCAACTGCTAAGCACAGATACGCAGTATTTT. Protein translation: CASSFSRGQLLSTDTQYF.